The 24 T cell receptor beta chains below come from one sample, sequenced in a study of human T cells and chemical hapten exposure. MiXCR was run by TCRdb on the RACE reads, yielding one entry per CDR3 protein. The sample carries roughly 72,000 distinct CDR3 sequences, about 9.3% recorded once. Time point: patch test 1, 2 weeks after DPC sensitization. Treatment meaning: therapeutic diphenylcyclopropenone sensitization with weekly scalp DPC. The sequences come from whole blood, collected in connection with sensitization to the hapten diphenylcyclopropenone (DPC). The receptor set was obtained from a woman between 45 and 60 years old with alopecia areata. Some clones in this sample may be carry-over from other donors' samples.

This clonotype was seen repeatedly, ten times or more. At one of its ends the junction is not consistent with the germline gene, which may arise from a read error. The chain combines TRBV7-7 with TRBJ2-5, with TRBD2 matching over 8 bases. Germline CDR1 SSHAT, CDR2 FNYEAQ (reference sequence). CDR3 length: 15 amino acids. The CDR3 coding sequence is TGTGCTAGCAGCTCCCGACTAGCGTCCCAAGAGACCCAGTACTTC. This codes for CASSSRLASQETQYF. The complete variable domain, with remaining parts taken from reference TRBV7-7 and TRBJ2-5, reads GAGVSQSPRYKVTKRGQDVTLRCDPISSHATLYWYQQALGQGPEFLTYFNYEAQPDKSGLPSDRFSAERPEGSISTLTIQRTEQRDSAMYRCASSSRLASQETQYFGPGTRLLVL.

The chain combines TRBV7-3 with TRBJ2-5; 9 positions match TRBD1. Germline lookup yields CDR1 SGHTA and CDR2 FQGTGA. After removal of 0 bases from V and 5 bases from J, the junction contained 4 bases not matched to a gene. This CDR3 has 15 residues. The CDR3 reads CASSLTTGGFETQYF. The CDR3 DNA is TGTGCCAGCAGCTTAACCACAGGGGGCTTTGAGACCCAGTACTTC. Using reference TRBV7-3 and TRBJ2-5 for the parts outside the CDR3, the full variable domain is GAGVSQTPSNKVTEKGKYVELRCDPISGHTALYWYRQSLGQGPEFLIYFQGTGAADDSGLPNDRFFAVRPEGSVSTLKIQRTERGDSAVYLCASSLTTGGFETQYFGPGTRLLVL.

The rearrangement uses TRBV29-1 and TRBJ2-3, with D possibly being TRBD2 (5 bases). Trimming took off 3 bases at V and 1 base at J, with 5 bases between the two ends. The germline CDR1 and CDR2 sequences are SQVTM and ANQGSEA. The CDR3 spans 12 residues. The CDR3 spells CSVEEGTDTQYF. CDR3 coding DNA: TGCAGCGTTGAGGAGGGCACAGATACGCAGTATTTT.

This clonotype appeared many times. The chain combines TRBV29-1 with TRBJ2-7; D gene unclear. The V end was cut by 4 bases, the J end by 5 bases, with 24 bases between. This CDR3 comprises 16 residues. The germline gives CDR1 SQVTM, CDR2 ANQGSEA. CDR3 sequence (DNA): TGCAGCGTTGGCCCTGCCGATGGACGGACCTGGGACGAGCAGTACTTC. Translating gives CSVGPADGRTWDEQYF.

The table lists this clonotype with a few counts. V is TRBV20-1 and J is TRBJ2-1, with D uncertain. The CDR3 totals 14 residues. Germline V lookup: CDR1 DFQATT, CDR2 SNEGSKA (reference sequence). With 0 bases removed from V and 3 bases from J, the gap between germline ends came to 9 bases. This CDR3 reads CSAREPGLYNEQFF. DNA of the CDR3: TGCAGTGCTAGAGAGCCAGGTCTCTACAATGAGCAGTTCTTC.

This clonotype appeared a few times. The J gene is TRBJ2-3, the V gene TRBV3-1; TRBD1 agrees at 7 bases. Germline CDR1 is LGHDT and CDR2 is YNNKEL (reference sequence). The CDR3 consists of 15 residues. Trimming cost V 0 bases and J 5 bases; bases outside gene matches: 5. CDR3 DNA sequence: TGTGCCAGCAGCCAAGATTCGACAGGGAAAGATACGCAGTATTTT. It translates to CASSQDSTGKDTQYF.

The chain has TRBV7-9 and TRBJ2-1; D ambiguous. Trimming removed 6 bases at V and 8 bases at J, with 14 bases between. CDR1 SEHNR and CDR2 FQNEAQ come from the germline V gene (reference sequence). The length of the CDR3 is 13 residues. The DNA for the CDR3 is TGTGCCAGCAGGCCTCCCCCGTCGGATGAGCAGTTCTTC. Translated, it gives CASRPPPSDEQFF.

The V and J genes are TRBV14 and TRBJ1-2, with D possibly matching TRBD1 (5 bases). The CDR3 runs 17 residues. Germline-derived CDR1 and CDR2 are SGHDN and FVKESK. V lost 0 bases, J lost 7 bases, and 21 bases lay in between. The CDR3 sequence is CASSQDAPGTDHSGYTF. The CDR3 DNA sequence: TGTGCCAGCAGCCAAGATGCCCCCGGGACGGACCACTCTGGCTACACCTTC. The full variable domain, in which reference TRBV14 and TRBJ1-2 provide the parts outside the CDR3, is EAGVTQFPSHSVIEKGQTVTLRCDPISGHDNLYWYRRVMGKEIKFLLHFVKESKQDESGMPNNRFLAERTGGTYSTLKVQPAELEDSGVYFCASSQDAPGTDHSGYTFGSGTRLTVV.

The sample holds a few counts of this clonotype. V is TRBV12-3 or TRBV12-4 and J is TRBJ1-1, with 11 positions matching TRBD1. J was trimmed by 3 bases and V by 3 bases; bases with no gene match: 0. This CDR3 is built from 14 residues. CDR3 DNA: TGTGCCAGCAGTTTGGGACAGGGGGACACTGAAGCTTTCTTT. Translation gives CASSLGQGDTEAFF.

Many counts were recorded for this clonotype. The J gene is TRBJ2-1, the V gene TRBV14; 8 bases fit TRBD1. This CDR3 spans 17 amino acids. The V segment lost 5 bases and the J segment 4 bases; nucleotides outside the gene matches: 13. The germline CDR1 and CDR2 sequences are SGHDN and FVKESK. The CDR3 DNA sequence: TGTGCCAGCAGCGCCCGCTCGACAGGGGTCTCTTACAATGAGCAGTTCTTC. Protein product: CASSARSTGVSYNEQFF.

This clonotype was seen ten or more times. V usage is TRBV6-2 or TRBV6-3 and J usage is TRBJ2-6; D might be TRBD1 (6 bases). The germline V gene has CDR1 MNHEY and CDR2 SVGEGT. This CDR3 comprises 15 residues. Trimming left V 6 bases short and J 1 base short, with 10 bases between. Written as DNA, the CDR3 is TGTGCCAGCAGAGGACAGTTATCTGGGGCCAACGTCCTGACTTTC. It encodes CASRGQLSGANVLTF.

This clonotype turned up a few times. The V and J genes are TRBV5-1 and TRBJ2-3, with D possibly TRBD2 on 5 matching bases. This CDR3 spans 16 amino acids. CDR1 SGHRS and CDR2 YFSETQ come from the germline V gene. The V end was cut by 0 bases, the J end by 2 bases, with 13 bases between. CDR3 in amino acids: CASSLVGLLPTDTQYF. The CDR3 region has the DNA TGCGCCAGCAGCTTGGTTGGACTTCTCCCCACAGATACGCAGTATTTT.

The chain combines TRBV28 with TRBJ2-5; D perhaps matches TRBD1 (5 bases). Trimming shortened V by 6 bases and J by 5 bases, and 10 bases separated the two germline ends. The germline gives CDR1 MDHEN, CDR2 SYDVKM. The CDR3 length is 12 residues. DNA for the CDR3: TGTGCCAGCAGGCAATCAGGGGAGACCCAGTACTTC. Translation: CASRQSGETQYF.

This clonotype came up a few times. The V call is TRBV28, the J call TRBJ1-5, with a tentative D call TRBD1 (6 bases). Per germline, CDR1 MDHEN and CDR2 SYDVKM. The V gene lost 5 bases and the J gene lost 3 bases, with 14 bases spanning the gap. CDR3 length: 15 amino acids. CDR3 sequence (DNA): TGTGCCAGCAGTCCCCGGAGGGGGGTCAATCAGCCCCAGCATTTT. This gives the protein CASSPRRGVNQPQHF.

This clonotype appeared a few times. The rearrangement uses TRBV11-2 and TRBJ2-1, with D unresolved. The germline V gene encodes CDR1 SGHAT and CDR2 FQNNGV. V was clipped by 0 bases and J by 10 bases, with 19 bases between them. The CDR3 is 16 amino acids. This chain's CDR3 is CASSLDLGRAYVEQFF. Written as DNA, the CDR3 is TGTGCCAGCAGCTTAGATCTAGGCCGGGCGTACGTGGAGCAGTTCTTC. Supplemented by reference TRBV11-2 and TRBJ2-1, the full variable domain reads EAGVAQSPRYKIIEKRQSVAFWCNPISGHATLYWYQQILGQGPKLLIQFQNNGVVDDSQLPKDRFSAERLKGVDSTLKIQPAKLEDSAVYLCASSLDLGRAYVEQFFGPGTRLTVL.

This clonotype has only a few counts. The chain employs TRBV25-1 and TRBJ2-7; D might be TRBD1 or TRBD2, each matching 6 bases. The germline V gene encodes CDR1 MGHDK and CDR2 SYGVNS. V was shortened by 2 bases and J by 1 base, with 9 bases between the two germline ends. The CDR3 sequence is 14 residues long. CDR3 nucleotides: TGTGCCAGCAGTGAAGGGGGGCCGTCCTACGAGCAGTACTTC. The encoded protein is CASSEGGPSYEQYF.

J is TRBJ1-1 and V is TRBV29-1; D is unresolved. CDR1 and CDR2 from the germline V gene are SQVTM and ANQGSEA. V was trimmed by 7 bases and J by 10 bases, leaving 7 bases between them. CDR3 length: 8 amino acids. The CDR3 loop is CSGTGAFF. CDR3 nucleotides: TGCAGCGGGACGGGAGCTTTCTTT.

This clonotype was observed a handful of times. The chain couples TRBV28 to TRBJ1-2; 8 bases are shared with TRBD1. Looked up from germline, CDR1 is MDHEN and CDR2 is SYDVKM. The ends lost 5 bases at V and 4 bases at J; junction bases unmatched: 9. The CDR3 has 15 amino acids. CDR3 region: CASSPAGQGPYGYTF. The CDR3 DNA follows: TGTGCCAGCAGTCCGGCCGGACAGGGACCCTATGGCTACACCTTC.

This chain uses TRBV7-9 with TRBJ1-4, with 9 bases lining up with TRBD1. This CDR3 contains 15 residues. The J segment lost 5 bases and the V segment lost 5 bases, leaving 6 bases of the junction unmatched. Germline V gives CDR1 SEHNR, CDR2 FQNEAQ (reference sequence). CDR3: CASSLRQGGNEKLFF. The DNA of the CDR3 is TGTGCCAGCAGCCTGCGACAGGGGGGAAATGAAAAACTGTTTTTT. Based on the CDR3 plus reference TRBV7-9 and TRBJ1-4, the full variable domain is DTGVSQNPRHKITKRGQNVTFRCDPISEHNRLYWYRQTLGQGPEFLTYFQNEAQLEKSRLLSDRFSAERPKGSFSTLEIQRTEQGDSAMYLCASSLRQGGNEKLFFGSGTQLSVL.

This clonotype was seen only a few times. This sequence joins TRBV29-1 and TRBJ2-7, with D possibly TRBD1 on 6 matching bases. V gave up 6 bases and J gave up 0 bases, with 9 bases separating them. This CDR3 is built from 12 residues. Per the germline V gene, CDR1 is SQVTM and CDR2 is ANQGSEA. The CDR3 DNA reads as TGCAGCGTGAAGGACAGCTCCTACGAGCAGTACTTC. Protein sequence: CSVKDSSYEQYF.

The J gene is TRBJ2-1, the V gene TRBV20-1; 7 bases agree with TRBD1. From germline, CDR1 is DFQATT and CDR2 SNEGSKA (reference sequence). The ends lost 6 bases at V and 0 bases at J; junction bases unmatched: 5. CDR3 length: 14 amino acids. CDR3: CSAPGQLSYNEQFF. In DNA, the CDR3 is TGCAGTGCCCCGGGACAGCTCTCCTACAATGAGCAGTTCTTC.

The chain has TRBV4-3 and TRBJ2-1; 10 bases are shared with TRBD1. V lost 3 bases to trimming and J lost 7 bases; unmatched junction nucleotides: 12. Germline values: CDR1 LGHNA, CDR2 YSLEER. This CDR3 has 17 amino acids. CDR3 protein: CASSQTGGPGARNEQFF. The CDR3 nucleotides are TGCGCCAGCAGCCAGACAGGGGGCCCGGGCGCTAGAAATGAGCAGTTCTTC.

This chain uses TRBV29-1 with TRBJ2-3; 11 bases agree with TRBD2. This CDR3 is 13 amino acids long. Germline values: CDR1 SQVTM, CDR2 ANQGSEA. V was pared by 4 bases and J by 7 bases, with 4 bases of the junction left unmatched. CDR3 amino acids: CSVGASGRYTQYF. Here the CDR3 DNA reads TGCAGCGTTGGGGCTAGCGGGAGGTATACGCAGTATTTT.

The genes are TRBV29-1 and TRBJ1-1; D might be TRBD1 (6 bases). V lost 6 bases to trimming and J lost 6 bases, with 20 bases between them. The CDR3 totals 14 residues. Germline loops: CDR1 SQVTM, CDR2 ANQGSEA. The DNA of the CDR3 is TGCAGCGTCCGTGACAGGTTTGAAGCCCCTGAAGCTTTCTTT. It specifies CSVRDRFEAPEAFF. The entire variable domain, with the rest obtained from reference TRBV29-1 and TRBJ1-1, is as follows: SAVISQKPSRDICQRGTSLTIQCQVDSQVTMMFWYRQQPGQSLTLIATANQGSEATYESGFVIDKFPISRPNLTFSTLTVSNMSPEDSSIYLCSVRDRFEAPEAFFGQGTRLTVV.